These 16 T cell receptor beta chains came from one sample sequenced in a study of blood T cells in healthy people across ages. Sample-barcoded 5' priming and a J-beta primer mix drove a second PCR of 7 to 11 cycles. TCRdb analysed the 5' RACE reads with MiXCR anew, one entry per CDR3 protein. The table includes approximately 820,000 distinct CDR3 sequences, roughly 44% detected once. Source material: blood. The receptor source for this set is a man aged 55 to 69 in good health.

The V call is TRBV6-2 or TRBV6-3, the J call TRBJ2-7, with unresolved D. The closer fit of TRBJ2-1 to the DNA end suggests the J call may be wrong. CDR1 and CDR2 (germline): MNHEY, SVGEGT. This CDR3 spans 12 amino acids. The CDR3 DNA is TGTGCCAGCAGTTACCAGAAAGAAGAGCAGTTCTTC. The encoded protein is CASSYQKEEQFF.

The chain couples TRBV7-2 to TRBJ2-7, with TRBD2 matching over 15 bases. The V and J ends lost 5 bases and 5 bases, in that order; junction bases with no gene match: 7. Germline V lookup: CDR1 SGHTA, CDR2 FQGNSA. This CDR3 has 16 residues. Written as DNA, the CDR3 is TGTGCCAGCAGCCCTCGGACTAGCGGGGGGGCTCACGAGCAGTACTTC. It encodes CASSPRTSGGAHEQYF.

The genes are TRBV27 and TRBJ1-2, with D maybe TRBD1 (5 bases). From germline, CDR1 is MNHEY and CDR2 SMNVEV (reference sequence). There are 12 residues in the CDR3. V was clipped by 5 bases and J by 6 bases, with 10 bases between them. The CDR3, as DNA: TGTGCCAGCAGTCGGGGGGATAATGGCTACACCTTC. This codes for CASSRGDNGYTF.

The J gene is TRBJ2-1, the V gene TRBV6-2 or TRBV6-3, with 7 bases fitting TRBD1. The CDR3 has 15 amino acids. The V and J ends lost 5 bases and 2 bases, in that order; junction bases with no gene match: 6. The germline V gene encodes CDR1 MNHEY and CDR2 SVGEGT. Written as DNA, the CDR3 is TGTGCCAGCAGTGTACAGGGGTTACCCTACAATGAGCAGTTCTTC. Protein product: CASSVQGLPYNEQFF.

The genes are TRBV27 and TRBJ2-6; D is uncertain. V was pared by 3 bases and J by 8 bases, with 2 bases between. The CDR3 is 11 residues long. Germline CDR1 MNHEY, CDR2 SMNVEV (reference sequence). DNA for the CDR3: TGTGCCAGCAGTTTCTCCAACGTCCTGACTTTC. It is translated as CASSFSNVLTF.

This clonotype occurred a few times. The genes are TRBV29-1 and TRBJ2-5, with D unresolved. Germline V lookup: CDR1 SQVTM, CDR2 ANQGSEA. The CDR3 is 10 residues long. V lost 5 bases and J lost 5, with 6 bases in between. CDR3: CSVSRETQYF. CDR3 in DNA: TGCAGCGTTTCGAGGGAGACCCAGTACTTC. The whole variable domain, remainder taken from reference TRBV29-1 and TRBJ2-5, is SAVISQKPSRDICQRGTSLTIQCQVDSQVTMMFWYRQQPGQSLTLIATANQGSEATYESGFVIDKFPISRPNLTFSTLTVSNMSPEDSSIYLCSVSRETQYFGPGTRLLVL.

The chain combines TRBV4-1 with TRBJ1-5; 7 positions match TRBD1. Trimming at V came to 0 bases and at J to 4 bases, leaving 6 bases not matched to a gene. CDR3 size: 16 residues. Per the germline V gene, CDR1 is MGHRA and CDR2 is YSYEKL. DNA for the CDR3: TGCGCCAGCAGCCAAGACCCAGGGGGAGGTAATCAGCCCCAGCATTTT. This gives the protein CASSQDPGGGNQPQHF.

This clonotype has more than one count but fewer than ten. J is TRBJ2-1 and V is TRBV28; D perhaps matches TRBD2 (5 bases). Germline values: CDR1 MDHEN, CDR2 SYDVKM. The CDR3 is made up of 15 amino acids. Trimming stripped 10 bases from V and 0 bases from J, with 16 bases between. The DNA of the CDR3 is TGTGCCACCCAACGGGATCTAAGCTCCTACAATGAGCAGTTCTTC. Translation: CATQRDLSSYNEQFF.

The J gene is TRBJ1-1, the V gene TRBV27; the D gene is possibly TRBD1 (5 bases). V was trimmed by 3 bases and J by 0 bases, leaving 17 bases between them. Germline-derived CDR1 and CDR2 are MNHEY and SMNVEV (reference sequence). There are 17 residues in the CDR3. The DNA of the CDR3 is TGTGCCAGCAGTTTTAAACGGCCCCAGGGTATGAACACTGAAGCTTTCTTT. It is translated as CASSFKRPQGMNTEAFF.

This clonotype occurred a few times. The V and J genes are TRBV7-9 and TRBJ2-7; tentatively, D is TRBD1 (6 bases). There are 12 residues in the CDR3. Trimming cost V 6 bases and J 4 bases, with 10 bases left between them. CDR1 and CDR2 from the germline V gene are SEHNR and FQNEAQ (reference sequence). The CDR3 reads CASRNDRYEQYF. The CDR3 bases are TGTGCCAGCAGGAACGACAGGTACGAGCAGTACTTC.

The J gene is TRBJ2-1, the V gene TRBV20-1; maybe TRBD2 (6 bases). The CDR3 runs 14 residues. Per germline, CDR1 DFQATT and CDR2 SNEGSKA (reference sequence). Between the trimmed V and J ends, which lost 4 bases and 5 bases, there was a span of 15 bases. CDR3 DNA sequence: TGCAGTGCTAAACTAGCCCGGGGTCACAATGAGCAGTTCTTC. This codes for CSAKLARGHNEQFF.

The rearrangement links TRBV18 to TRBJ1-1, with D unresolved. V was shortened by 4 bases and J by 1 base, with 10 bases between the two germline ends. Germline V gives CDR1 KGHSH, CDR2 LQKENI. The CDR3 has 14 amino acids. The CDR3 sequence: CASSHGSPNTEAFF. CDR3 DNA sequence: TGTGCCAGCTCACACGGTTCCCCGAACACTGAAGCTTTCTTT. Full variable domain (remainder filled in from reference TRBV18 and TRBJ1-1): NAGVMQNPRHLVRRRGQEARLRCSPMKGHSHVYWYRQLPEEGLKFMVYLQKENIIDESGMPKERFSAEFPKEGPSILRIQQVVRGDSAAYFCASSHGSPNTEAFFGQGTRLTVV.

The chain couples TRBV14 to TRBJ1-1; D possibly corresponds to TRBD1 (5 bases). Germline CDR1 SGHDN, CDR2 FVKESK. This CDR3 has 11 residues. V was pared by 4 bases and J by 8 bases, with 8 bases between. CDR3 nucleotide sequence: TGTGCCAGCAGCCTTAACAGGGAAGCTTTCTTT. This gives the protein CASSLNREAFF.

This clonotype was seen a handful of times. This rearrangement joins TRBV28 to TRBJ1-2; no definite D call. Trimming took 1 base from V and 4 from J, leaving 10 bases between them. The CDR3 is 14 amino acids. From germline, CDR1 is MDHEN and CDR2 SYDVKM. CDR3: CASSLYGVGYGYTF. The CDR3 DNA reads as TGTGCCAGCAGTTTATACGGGGTTGGCTATGGCTACACCTTC.

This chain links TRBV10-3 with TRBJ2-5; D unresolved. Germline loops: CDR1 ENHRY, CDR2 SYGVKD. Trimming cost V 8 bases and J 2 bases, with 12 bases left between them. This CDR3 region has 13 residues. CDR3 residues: CAISIGIQETQYF. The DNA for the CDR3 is TGTGCCATCTCCATAGGGATACAAGAGACCCAGTACTTC.

CDR3 sequence reads: CASRNLGGNEQFF. In nucleotides, the CDR3 is TGTGCCAGCAGAAACCTCGGGGGGAATGAGCAGTTCTTC. J is TRBJ2-1 and V is TRBV27; 7 bases map to TRBD2. In germline, CDR1 is MNHEY, CDR2 SMNVEV (reference sequence). Unmatched junction bases numbered 6, after V lost 6 bases and J lost 7 bases. The length of the CDR3 is 13 residues.